The following is a T cell receptor beta chain sequence with its context. The target of this receptor is not known. Per-base qualities were not stored, and no clone one base away is much larger. The data were taken from a study of T cell responses to AZD1222 COVID-19 vaccine (dated by TCRdb to the early 2020s). Some background on the complete study: TCR sequencing was performed for about 250 trial participants, of whom roughly 200 were given two doses of AZD1222 and around 26 were given two doses of MenACWY control vaccine. Enrollment into the trials was organized by age into subgroups of 18-55, 56-69 and 70-plus years, and those subgroups contained approximately 150, 30 and 60 TCR-sequenced participants, respectively.

What the time point label conveys for this sample: about 28 days (+/-7) after the second vaccine dose. Because spike-specific TCR depth and breadth did not differ between the two schedules, AZD1222 recipients who got a second dose at roughly 4 weeks were pooled with those who got a second dose at roughly 12 weeks. Samples from vaccinated people were obtained from the UK trials COV001 and COV002, which included a single-blind randomized controlled phase 2/3 trial of AZD1222 (ChAdOx1 nCoV-19) in healthy adults. For TCRbeta chain sequencing, PBMC samples from trial participants were taken at day 0 and at day 28 after the second dose. There are 14 amino acids in the CDR3, from cysteine to phenylalanine inclusive. CDR3 DNA is the only sequence kept; it has 42 bases, read in frame from the first base. V and J are trimmed by 1 base and 5 bases, and the gene matches miss 2 bases of the junction. CDR1 and CDR2 (KGHSH, LQKENI) derive from the germline V gene.

The CDR3 regions of human TCRbeta chains were analyzed by immunosequencing. As for the authors' bioinformatics: Repertoire TCRs were checked for matches against a reference library of SARS-CoV-2-specific TCRs that had been generated using the MIRA antigen-specificity platform. Breadth was defined as the fraction of unique TCRs that were SARS-CoV-2-associated. Depth was defined as the fraction of total T cells that were SARS-CoV-2-associated. Each spike-specific TCR was assigned to its reactive spike region and to a CD4 or CD8 class using the MIRA data. Log10-transformed breadth and depth values were compared by one-way ANOVA with Sidak's multiple comparisons tests. TCRdb's version of the immuneACCESS table is confined to in-frame rearrangements and falls short of the full clone set. An unresolved V gene accounts for under half of the shortfall where checked; the remainder is of unknown origin. The V and J calls and clone size come from that table; D and trimming were worked out from the DNA. In this sample the table shows approximately 160,000 clones, approximately 94% of which occur a single time. Approximately 5.5% of the sample comes from the top ten.

Beyond this particular receptor, the publication reports: After two AZD1222 doses, spike-specific TCR breadth and depth were significantly higher than at day 0 and than in MenACWY recipients. Reportedly, almost half of the unique spike-specific TCRs recognized epitopes lying outside the regions that are mutated in the B.1.351 and B.1.1.7 variants. In the small 56-69-year group, the increase in depth fell short of significance, most likely because of low power. Conclusions about previously exposed vaccinees are limited because only a handful of AZD1222 recipients were SARS-CoV-2 seropositive at baseline. Participants were mostly white British and included more females than males, and it was suggested by the authors that clonal diversity may have been underestimated. Vaccine-associated CD4 TCRs spanned the whole spike protein, with dominant responses in regions 160-218 and 743-854. Because no day 14 peak-response samples were available, the repertoires could be characterized only after the peak T cell response.

This sequence originates from an adult who received the AZD1222 COVID-19 vaccine. The source material was peripheral blood, sampled 28 days after the second AZD1222 dose. The receptor chain draws on TRBV18 and TRBJ1-5, with 7 central nucleotides matching TRBD1. The CDR3 loop reads CASSPQGGDQPQHF. Here is the DNA: TGTGCCAGCTCACCACAAGGGGGCGATCAGCCCCAGCATTTT.